This T cell receptor (beta chain) is drawn from a study of T-cell memory formation after mild COVID-19. Germline loops: CDR1 DFQATT, CDR2 SNEGSKA (reference sequence). Germline trimming cut 3 bases from V and 2 bases from J; bases unmatched to any gene: 5. The CDR3 has 15 amino acids. MiXCR, run by TCRdb on the 5' RACE reads, gives a single entry per CDR3 protein. This repertoire shows over 450,000 distinct CDR3 sequences, roughly 20% found once; its top ten account for 12%. This clonotype was seen a handful of times. This sequence originates from an adult woman who had mild COVID-19 (a few samples of this study predate the infection). Cell type and time point are not known. What was sequenced was PBMCs or a T cell subset sorted from them (not recorded which). The chain is built from TRBV20-1 and TRBJ2-3, with TRBD1 matching 10 bases. CDR3 sequence (DNA): TGCAGTGCTAGGCGGACAGGGGGGATCACAGATACGCAGTATTTT. Translated: CSARRTGGITDTQYF.